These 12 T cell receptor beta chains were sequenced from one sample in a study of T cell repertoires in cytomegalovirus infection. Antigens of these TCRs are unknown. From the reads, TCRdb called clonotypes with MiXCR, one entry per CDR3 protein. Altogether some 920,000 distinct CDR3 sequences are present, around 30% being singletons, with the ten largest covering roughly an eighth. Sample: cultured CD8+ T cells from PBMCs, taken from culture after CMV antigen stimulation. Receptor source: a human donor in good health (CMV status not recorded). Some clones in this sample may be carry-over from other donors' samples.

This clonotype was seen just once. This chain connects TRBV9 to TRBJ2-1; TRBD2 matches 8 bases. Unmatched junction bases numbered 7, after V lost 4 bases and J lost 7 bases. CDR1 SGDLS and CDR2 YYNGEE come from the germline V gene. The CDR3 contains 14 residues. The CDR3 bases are TGTGCCAGCAGCCTCTCCGGGACTAGAAATGAGCAGTTCTTC. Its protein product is CASSLSGTRNEQFF.

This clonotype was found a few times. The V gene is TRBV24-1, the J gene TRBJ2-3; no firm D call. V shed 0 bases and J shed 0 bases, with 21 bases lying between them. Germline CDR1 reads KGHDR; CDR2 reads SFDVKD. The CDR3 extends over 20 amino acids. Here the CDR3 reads CATSDLRVTDPITSTDTQYF. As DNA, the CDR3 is TGTGCCACCAGTGATTTGCGGGTGACTGATCCTATTACTAGCACAGATACGCAGTATTTT.

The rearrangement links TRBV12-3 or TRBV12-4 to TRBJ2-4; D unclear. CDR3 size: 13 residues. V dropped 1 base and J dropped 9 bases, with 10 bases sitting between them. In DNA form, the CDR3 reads TGTGCCAGCAGTTTAGGGCCAACCTCCATTCAGTACTTC. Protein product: CASSLGPTSIQYF.

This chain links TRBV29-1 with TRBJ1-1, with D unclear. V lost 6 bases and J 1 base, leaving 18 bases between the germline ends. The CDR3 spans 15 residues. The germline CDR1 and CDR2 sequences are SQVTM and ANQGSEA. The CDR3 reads CSVTGSGVANTEAFF. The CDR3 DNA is TGCAGCGTCACCGGGAGTGGGGTGGCGAACACTGAAGCTTTCTTT.

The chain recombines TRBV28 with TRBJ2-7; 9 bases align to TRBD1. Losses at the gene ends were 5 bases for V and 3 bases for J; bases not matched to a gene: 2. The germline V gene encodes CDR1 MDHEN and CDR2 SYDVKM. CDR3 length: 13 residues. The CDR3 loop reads CASSNRGHYEQYF. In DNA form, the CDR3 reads TGTGCCAGCAGTAACAGGGGGCACTACGAGCAGTACTTC.

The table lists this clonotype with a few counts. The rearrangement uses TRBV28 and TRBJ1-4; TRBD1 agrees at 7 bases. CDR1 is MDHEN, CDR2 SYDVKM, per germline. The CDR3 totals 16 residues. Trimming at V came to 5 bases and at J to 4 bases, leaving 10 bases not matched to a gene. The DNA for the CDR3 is TGTGCCAGCAGTCCTGAAAGGGGACAGAATAATGAAAAACTGTTTTTT. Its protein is CASSPERGQNNEKLFF. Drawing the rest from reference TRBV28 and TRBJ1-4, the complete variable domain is DVKVTQSSRYLVKRTGEKVFLECVQDMDHENMFWYRQDPGLGLRLIYFSYDVKMKEKGDIPEGYSVSREKKERFSLILESASTNQTSMYLCASSPERGQNNEKLFFGSGTQLSVL.

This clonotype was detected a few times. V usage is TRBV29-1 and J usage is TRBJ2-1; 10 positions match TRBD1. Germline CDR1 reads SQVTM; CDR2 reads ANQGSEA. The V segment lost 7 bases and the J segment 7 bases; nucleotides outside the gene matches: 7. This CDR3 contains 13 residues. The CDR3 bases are TGCAGCGCAGGTAGACAGGGGGCGAATGAGCAGTTCTTC. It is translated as CSAGRQGANEQFF.

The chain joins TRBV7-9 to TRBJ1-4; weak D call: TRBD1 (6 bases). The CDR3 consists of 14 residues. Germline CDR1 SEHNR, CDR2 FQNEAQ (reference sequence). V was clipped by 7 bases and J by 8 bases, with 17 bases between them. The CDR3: CASNDARTAEKLFF. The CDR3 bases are TGTGCCAGCAACGATGCCCGGACAGCCGAAAAACTGTTTTTT.

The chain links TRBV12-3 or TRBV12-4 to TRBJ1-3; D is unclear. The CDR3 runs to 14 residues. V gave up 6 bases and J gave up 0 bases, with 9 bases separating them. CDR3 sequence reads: CASSPYSSGNTIYF. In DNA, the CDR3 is TGTGCCAGCAGCCCTTACTCCTCTGGAAACACCATATATTTT.

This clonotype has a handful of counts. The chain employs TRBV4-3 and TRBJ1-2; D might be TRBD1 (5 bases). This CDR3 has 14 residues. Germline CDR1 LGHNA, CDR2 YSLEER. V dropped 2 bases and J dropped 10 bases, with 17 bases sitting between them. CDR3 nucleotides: TGCGCCAGCAGCCAATTCATCGGGACGTTTCTCTACACCTTC. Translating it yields CASSQFIGTFLYTF.

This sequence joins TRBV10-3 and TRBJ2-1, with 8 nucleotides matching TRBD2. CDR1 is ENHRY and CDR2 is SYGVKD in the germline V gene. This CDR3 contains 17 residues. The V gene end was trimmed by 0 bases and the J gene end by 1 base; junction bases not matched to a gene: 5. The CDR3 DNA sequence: TGTGCCATCAGTGAGTCCCCCGGGGGGGAATCCTACAATGAGCAGTTCTTC. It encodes CAISESPGGESYNEQFF.

CDR3: CASSNTGTRRDNEQFF. CDR3 DNA sequence: TGTGCCAGCAGCAATACCGGGACACGGAGGGACAATGAGCAGTTCTTC. This chain uses TRBV7-6 with TRBJ2-1; possibly TRBD1 or TRBD2 for D (6 bases each). V lost 5 bases to trimming and J lost 5 bases, with 19 bases between them. The CDR3 has 16 residues. Germline V lookup: CDR1 SGHVS, CDR2 FNYEAQ.